These 32 T cell receptor beta chains originate from one sample sequenced in a study of long-term antiretroviral therapy in people with HIV. Sequencing relied on immunoSEQ assay v3.0, run at survey level. Produced via immunoSEQ multiplex PCR; TCRdb's table is partial and in-frame only. The data contain 22,000 or so clones, approximately 89% of them seen just once; the ten biggest clones take up about 3.3%. This specimen was unsorted PBMCs, taken 2.6 years after starting antiretroviral therapy. The receptors were sampled from a woman aged 45-60 years with HIV.

The chain uses TRBV6-6 and TRBJ2-1, with D uncertain. V lost 6 bases and J 4 bases, leaving 19 bases between the germline ends. This CDR3 has 16 amino acids. The germline gives CDR1 MNHNY, CDR2 SVGAGI (reference sequence). CDR3 sequence: CASSSTPLWGYNEQFF. For the CDR3, the DNA is TGTGCCAGCAGCTCCACACCCCTCTGGGGATACAATGAGCAGTTCTTC.

Concerning this clone: Compared with germline, one end of the junction differs, possibly owing to a read error. The rearrangement joins TRBV2 to TRBJ1-5; maybe TRBD1 (5 bases). The germline gives CDR1 SNHLY, CDR2 FYNNEI. The CDR3 runs 13 residues. CDR3 DNA sequence: TGTGCCAGCAGCGAAGGGACCGGGCAGCCCCAGCATTTT. Translating gives CASSEGTGQPQHF.

V usage is TRBV9 and J usage is TRBJ2-2; TRBD2 matches 9 bases. The V segment lost 2 bases and the J segment 4 bases; nucleotides outside the gene matches: 3. Germline assignment: CDR1 SGDLS and CDR2 YYNGEE. CDR3 length: 15 amino acids. Here the CDR3 reads CASSVAGGSTGELFF. The CDR3 DNA reads as TGTGCCAGCAGCGTCGCGGGAGGGAGCACCGGGGAGCTGTTTTTT.

The chain combines TRBV7-9 with TRBJ1-3; a weak D match, TRBD1 (5 bases). This CDR3 region has 14 residues. CDR1 SEHNR and CDR2 FQNEAQ come from the germline V gene (reference sequence). Trimming left V 0 bases short and J 3 bases short, with 6 bases between. CDR3 in amino acids: CASSLAGVGNTIYF. The DNA for the CDR3 is TGTGCCAGCAGCTTAGCGGGGGTTGGAAACACCATATATTTT.

This clone has only a few counts. The chain links TRBV5-1 to TRBJ1-1; 7 bases are a match to TRBD1. The CDR3 runs to 15 residues. Germline V gene data show CDR1 as SGHRS and CDR2 as YFSETQ. With V trimmed by 4 bases and J by 0 bases, 6 bases remained unmatched. CDR3 bases: TGCGCCAGCAGCACAGGGACAGAGCTGAACACTGAAGCTTTCTTT. This encodes CASSTGTELNTEAFF.

The rearrangement uses TRBV10-3 and TRBJ2-3; 9 bases map to TRBD2. V dropped 3 bases and J dropped 5; count of bases not matched to a gene: 9. The CDR3 spans 16 residues. CDR1 is ENHRY, CDR2 SYGVKD, per germline. CDR3 sequence: CAISDPTSGRQDTQYF. In DNA, the CDR3 is TGTGCCATCAGTGACCCGACTAGCGGCAGACAAGATACGCAGTATTTT.

The V call is TRBV27, the J call TRBJ2-1, with 9 nucleotides matching TRBD2. Germline trimming cut 0 bases from V and 4 bases from J; bases unmatched to any gene: 1. The CDR3 is 15 amino acids. CDR1 is MNHEY and CDR2 is SMNVEV in the germline V gene (reference sequence). CDR3 sequence: CASSLSTSGYNEQFF. As DNA, the CDR3 is TGTGCCAGCAGTTTATCGACTAGCGGTTACAATGAGCAGTTCTTC.

The chain employs TRBV7-9 and TRBJ2-3, with a tentative D call TRBD1 (5 bases). The CDR3 totals 18 residues. Germline CDR1 is SEHNR and CDR2 is FQNEAQ (reference sequence). Between the trimmed V and J ends, which lost 0 bases and 1 base, there was a span of 17 bases. The CDR3 nucleotides read TGTGCCAGCAGCTTAGCGCCAGGGCTTTCGTATGGCACAGATACGCAGTATTTT. Its translation: CASSLAPGLSYGTDTQYF.

The V and J genes are TRBV2 and TRBJ2-2; D remains ambiguous. This CDR3 spans 16 amino acids. Germline V gene lookup returns CDR1 SNHLY and CDR2 FYNNEI. The V gene lost 1 base and the J gene lost 4 bases, with 13 bases spanning the gap. In nucleotides, the CDR3 is TGTGCCAGCAGTGAAGAAGGTCTCCCTTTCACCGGGGAGCTGTTTTTT. Its translation is CASSEEGLPFTGELFF.

The genes are TRBV28 and TRBJ2-7; D is uncertain. Germline loops: CDR1 MDHEN, CDR2 SYDVKM. CDR3 length: 10 residues. V lost 3 bases and J 9 bases, leaving 6 bases between the germline ends. The DNA of the CDR3 is TGTGCCAGCAGTTTTTTCGTGCAGTACTTC. As protein: CASSFFVQYF.

This chain uses TRBV5-5 with TRBJ1-2; D uncertain. Trimming removed 4 bases from V and 4 bases from J, with 17 bases in between. The germline CDR1 and CDR2 sequences are SGHKS and YYEKEE (reference sequence). The CDR3 is 15 amino acids. Here the CDR3 DNA reads TGTGCCAGCAGCCCAGAGGTGGGCACCGCCTATGGCTACACCTTC. As protein: CASSPEVGTAYGYTF.

This clone was detected once. The genes are TRBV6-6 and TRBJ2-7; D perhaps matches TRBD1 (5 bases). The CDR3 is made up of 13 amino acids. The germline V gene has CDR1 MNHNY and CDR2 SVGAGI (reference sequence). Trimming cost V 2 bases and J 4 bases, with 9 bases left between them. Here the CDR3 reads CASSYGQQYEQYF. In nucleotides, the CDR3 is TGTGCCAGCAGTTACGGACAACAATACGAGCAGTACTTC.

The V and J genes are TRBV4-1 and TRBJ2-5; 12 nucleotides agree with TRBD2. The CDR3 consists of 17 residues. Germline values: CDR1 MGHRA, CDR2 YSYEKL. Trimming removed 2 bases from V and 5 bases from J; junction bases left unmatched: 9. The CDR3 nucleotides read TGCGCCAGCAGCCAACGACTAGCGGGGGACCGCGACGAGACCCAGTACTTC. Amino acids: CASSQRLAGDRDETQYF.

J is TRBJ2-2 and V is TRBV12-5; 7 nucleotides match TRBD2. Germline V gene sequence: CDR1 LGHNT, CDR2 FRNRAP. With 5 bases clipped from V and 6 bases from J, the junction kept 6 bases outside the gene matches. This CDR3 spans 14 amino acids. As DNA, the CDR3 is TGTGCTAGTGGTATGGGAGGGCCAGCCGGGGAGCTGTTTTTT. It specifies CASGMGGPAGELFF.

The rearrangement uses TRBV7-2 and TRBJ2-7, with 9 bases fitting TRBD1. The J segment lost 6 bases and the V segment lost 5 bases, leaving 11 bases of the junction unmatched. This CDR3 has 15 amino acids. The V gene's germline CDR1 is SGHTA and CDR2 FQGNSA. CDR3 sequence reads: CASSPRDREFSEQYF. The CDR3 region has the DNA TGTGCCAGCAGCCCCCGGGACAGGGAGTTTAGCGAGCAGTACTTC.

This clone appeared once. This chain joins TRBV7-6 and TRBJ2-3, with 10 bases fitting TRBD2. Germline CDR1 is SGHVS and CDR2 is FNYEAQ. The V gene end was trimmed by 5 bases and the J gene end by 4 bases; junction bases not matched to a gene: 9. There are 16 residues in the CDR3. The DNA of the CDR3 is TGTGCCAGCAGCCCCCCCGGGACTAGCGTCCCAGATACGCAGTATTTT. Translation gives CASSPPGTSVPDTQYF.

The V gene is TRBV5-1, the J gene TRBJ2-7; maybe TRBD2 (6 bases). Trimming pared 4 bases from V and 0 bases from J, leaving 14 bases between. This CDR3 has 15 amino acids. Germline assignment: CDR1 SGHRS and CDR2 YFSETQ. The CDR3 DNA is TGCGCCAGCAGCCCACTTGGCGGGAACTCCTACGAGCAGTACTTC. As protein: CASSPLGGNSYEQYF.

The rearrangement joins TRBV25-1 to TRBJ2-1, with D unclear. This CDR3 spans 11 amino acids. CDR1 is MGHDK, CDR2 SYGVNS, per germline. V lost 2 bases to trimming and J lost 8 bases, with 4 bases between them. CDR3 sequence reads: CASSEGYEQFF. CDR3 bases: TGTGCCAGCAGTGAAGGATATGAGCAGTTCTTC.

This clone was seen a few times. This sequence joins TRBV7-9 and TRBJ1-1; 7 bases agree with TRBD1. This CDR3 is 18 amino acids long. With 4 bases clipped from V and 5 bases from J, the junction kept 19 bases outside the gene matches. Germline V CDR1 and CDR2: SEHNR, FQNEAQ (reference sequence). CDR3 in DNA: TGTGCCAGCAGCTCACCGGGACAGCGAAACAAGGGGGGGACTGAAGCTTTCTTT. This sequence encodes CASSSPGQRNKGGTEAFF.

This clone was observed once. The rearrangement links TRBV28 to TRBJ2-7; 8 positions agree with TRBD2. The CDR3 runs 15 residues. Germline CDR1 and CDR2: MDHEN and SYDVKM. Trimming cost V 6 bases and J 3 bases; bases outside gene matches: 10. This CDR3 reads CASSYTTGTSYEQYF. The CDR3 nucleotides read TGTGCCAGCAGCTATACCACCGGGACTAGCTACGAGCAGTACTTC.

This clone was seen only a few times. The genes are TRBV27 and TRBJ2-7; D is perhaps TRBD1 (5 bases). Germline CDR1 reads MNHEY; CDR2 reads SMNVEV (reference sequence). This CDR3 has 14 residues. V lost 2 bases to trimming and J lost 6 bases, with 14 bases between them. CDR3 bases: TGTGCCAGCAGTTTAGCAACAGGCGTCCGCGAGCAGTACTTC. Protein sequence: CASSLATGVREQYF.

The chain links TRBV7-9 to TRBJ2-7; unclear D gene. Per germline, CDR1 SEHNR and CDR2 FQNEAQ (reference sequence). The CDR3 consists of 14 residues. Deletions cut 3 bases from V and 2 bases from J, with 11 bases between. CDR3: CASSFETSPYEQYF. The CDR3 DNA reads TGTGCCAGCAGCTTTGAGACTTCACCCTACGAGCAGTACTTC.

V and J are TRBV19 and TRBJ2-1; maybe TRBD1 (6 bases). This CDR3 contains 14 residues. The germline V gene has CDR1 LNHDA and CDR2 SQIVND (reference sequence). The V end was cut by 5 bases, the J end by 7 bases, with 15 bases between. CDR3 sequence: CASSPGGSRNEQFF. Here the CDR3 DNA reads TGTGCCAGTAGTCCTGGGGGCTCGAGGAATGAGCAGTTCTTC.

The rearrangement links TRBV2 to TRBJ2-3; 7 nucleotides line up with TRBD2. The CDR3 contains 14 residues. V gave up 5 bases and J gave up 3 bases; unmatched junction bases: 5. Germline lookup yields CDR1 SNHLY and CDR2 FYNNEI. The CDR3 sequence: CASSSGKATDTQYF. The CDR3 region has the DNA TGTGCCAGCAGTAGCGGGAAGGCAACAGATACGCAGTATTTT. Full variable domain (outside the CDR3, taken from reference TRBV2 and TRBJ2-3): EPEVTQTPSHQVTQMGQEVILRCVPISNHLYFYWYRQILGQKVEFLVSFYNNEISEKSEIFDDQFSVERPDGSNFTLKIRSTKLEDSAMYFCASSSGKATDTQYFGPGTRLTVL.

The chain couples TRBV6-6 to TRBJ2-1; 8 bases match TRBD1. The CDR3 is made up of 14 amino acids. Germline CDR1 reads MNHNY; CDR2 reads SVGAGI (reference sequence). Unmatched junction bases numbered 9, after V lost 6 bases and J lost 8 bases. This CDR3 reads CASSLQGGWDEQFF. CDR3 DNA sequence: TGTGCCAGCAGCTTACAGGGGGGATGGGATGAGCAGTTCTTC.

This sequence joins TRBV25-1 and TRBJ2-5, with D perhaps matching TRBD1 (6 bases). Germline V gene sequence: CDR1 MGHDK, CDR2 SYGVNS. Trimming pared 4 bases from V and 9 bases from J, leaving 15 bases between. The CDR3 contains 13 residues. The chain's CDR3 is CASSVQGRGAQYF. The CDR3, as DNA: TGTGCCAGCAGTGTACAGGGAAGAGGGGCCCAGTACTTC.

This clone occurred once. The chain carries TRBV6-1 and TRBJ2-1; D is unresolved. The CDR3 covers 13 residues. Between the trimmed V and J ends, which lost 0 bases and 5 bases, there was a span of 5 bases. Germline CDR1 MNHNS, CDR2 SASEGT. The CDR3 DNA follows: TGTGCCAGCAGTGAAGCGCTCGACAATGAGCAGTTCTTC. Encoded protein: CASSEALDNEQFF.

V usage is TRBV4-2 and J usage is TRBJ1-5, with unresolved D. Germline CDR1 is LGHNA and CDR2 is YNFKEQ. Deletions cut 0 bases from V and 2 bases from J, with 14 bases between. The CDR3 extends over 17 amino acids. The CDR3 DNA reads as TGTGCCAGCAGCCAAGATAGGTCCAGGAACGGCAATCAGCCCCAGCATTTT. As protein: CASSQDRSRNGNQPQHF.

This sequence joins TRBV18 and TRBJ2-2; the D gene could be TRBD1 or TRBD2 (5 bases each). The germline V gene encodes CDR1 KGHSH and CDR2 LQKENI. Trimming took off 3 bases at V and 7 bases at J, with 12 bases between the two ends. The CDR3 consists of 14 residues. The CDR3 bases are TGTGCCAGCTCACCGGGGGAGAGGAACGGGGAGCTGTTTTTT. Residues: CASSPGERNGELFF.

This rearrangement joins TRBV28 to TRBJ2-2, with a tentative D call TRBD1 (5 bases). Germline CDR1 and CDR2: MDHEN and SYDVKM. V was cut by 9 bases and J by 4 bases, with 24 bases left in between. The CDR3 runs to 17 residues. The CDR3 coding sequence is TGTGCCAGTACCGACCAGGACATACCAAAATCCACCGGGGAGCTGTTTTTT. This gives the protein CASTDQDIPKSTGELFF.

This rearrangement joins TRBV2 to TRBJ2-2, with 9 bases that match TRBD1. The CDR3 runs 18 residues. V lost 4 bases, J lost 4 bases, and 13 bases stayed unmatched. The germline gives CDR1 SNHLY, CDR2 FYNNEI. In nucleotides, the CDR3 is TGTGCCAGCAGTGCTGCCGGGACAGGGCATTTATTCACCGGGGAGCTGTTTTTT. The encoded protein is CASSAAGTGHLFTGELFF.

The chain employs TRBV11-1 and TRBJ2-6; no definite D call. Germline V gene sequence: CDR1 SGHAT, CDR2 FQDESV (reference sequence). The length of the CDR3 is 15 residues. V dropped 1 base and J dropped 0 bases, with 4 bases sitting between them. CDR3 amino acids: CASSLEHSGANVLTF. The CDR3 DNA reads TGTGCCAGCAGCTTAGAACACTCTGGGGCCAACGTCCTGACTTTC.